In its sample, the clone carrying this T cell receptor (beta chain) was seen many times. Its target is unknown. Approximately 510 ng RNA was reverse transcribed with alpha and beta constant-region primers. Each of the alpha and beta chains got its own library through chain-specific third strand synthesis with indices. Using its own MiXCR run on the 5' RACE reads, TCRdb lists one record per CDR3 protein. The table has 19,000 or so distinct CDR3 sequences, 8.5% to 9% seen once; the top ten hold 20% to 25%. CDR1 is SGHAT and CDR2 is FQNNGV in the germline V gene. The CDR3 has 20 residues. Trimming removed 1 base at V and 2 bases at J, with 23 bases between. The sample comes from a study of HIV-infected patients and healthy controls. Roughly three months, about 14 weeks, into antiretroviral therapy, follow-up blood was collected. The repertoire came from unfractionated whole blood and reflected all unsorted peripheral T cells. A 2.5 ml peripheral blood sample was taken for RNA. Enrollment excluded donors with tumors, hepatitis B or C, or recent vaccination.

Study-wide results and caveats: Healthy control repertoires had roughly threefold more distinct CDR3s than untreated HIV+ repertoires, and higher Shannon diversity. Size-matching overweighted rare events from HIV-infected data when comparing patients with controls.

The rearrangement links TRBV11-2 to TRBJ1-4; D remains ambiguous. This clonotype was obtained from an adult with HIV infection. Sample: blood, taken during antiretroviral therapy. The DNA for the CDR3 is TGTGCCAGCAGCTTAGCGTATGACTTCAAGCAAGTGAGGACTAATGAAAAACTGTTTTTT. It translates to CASSLAYDFKQVRTNEKLFF. The full variable domain, completed using reference TRBV11-2 and TRBJ1-4, is EAGVAQSPRYKIIEKRQSVAFWCNPISGHATLYWYQQILGQGPKLLIQFQNNGVVDDSQLPKDRFSAERLKGVDSTLKIQPAKLEDSAVYLCASSLAYDFKQVRTNEKLFFGSGTQLSVL.